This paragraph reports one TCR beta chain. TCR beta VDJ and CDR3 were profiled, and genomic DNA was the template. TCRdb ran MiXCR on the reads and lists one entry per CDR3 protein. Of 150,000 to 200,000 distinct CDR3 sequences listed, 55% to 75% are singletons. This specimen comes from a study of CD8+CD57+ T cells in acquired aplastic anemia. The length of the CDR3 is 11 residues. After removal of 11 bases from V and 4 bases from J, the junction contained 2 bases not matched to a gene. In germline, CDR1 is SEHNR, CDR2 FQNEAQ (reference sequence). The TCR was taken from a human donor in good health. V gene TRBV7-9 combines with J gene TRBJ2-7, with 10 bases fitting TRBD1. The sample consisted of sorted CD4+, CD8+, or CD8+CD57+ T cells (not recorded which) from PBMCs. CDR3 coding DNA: TGTGCCGGGGGACAGGGGTACGAGCAGTACTTC. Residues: CAGGQGYEQYF.